This T cell receptor (beta chain) was recovered during a study of CD8 T cells in Susac syndrome. For this clonotype: Its antigen is not known.

The CDR3 runs 13 residues. CDR1 and CDR2 (germline): SNHLY, FYNNEI. Trimming took off 4 bases at V and 5 bases at J, with 11 bases between the two ends. Study results and limitations: The study's TCR sequencing and HLA analysis covered a relatively small number of individuals, and the study acknowledged this.

The RNA input was roughly 0.45 to 1 ug, and it was reverse transcribed with random hexamers. Across 54 Vbeta and 13 Jbeta, TCR beta CDR3 was amplified with immunoSEQ multiplex PCR. TCRdb re-called the immunoSEQ multiplex PCR reads with MiXCR, one entry per CDR3 protein. The sample consists of approximately 200,000 distinct CDR3 sequences, around 95% of them appearing once. The sequence was obtained from a human donor with multiple sclerosis. Sample: CD4+ T cells from PBMCs. The chain combines TRBV2 with TRBJ1-1, with D maybe TRBD1 (6 bases). The CDR3 DNA reads as TGTGCCAGCAGTGGCGGCAGGGGAACTGAAGCTTTCTTT. It specifies CASSGGRGTEAFF.